This T cell receptor (beta chain) derives from a study of human thymus T cells. TCRdb's table, derived via immunoSEQ multiplex PCR, lists solely in-frame clones and lacks some. In the table there are some 130,000 clones, approximately 96% of which are singletons. CDR1 is SGDLS and CDR2 is YYNGEE in the germline V gene. V shed 0 bases and J shed 6 bases, with 14 bases lying between them. The length of the CDR3 is 15 residues. Resections from corrective heart surgery supplied the thymus tissue. The sample consisted of thymus tissue. This chain connects TRBV9 to TRBJ2-3; D call uncertain. This receptor was obtained from a boy under three years old with a congenital heart defect but otherwise immunologically healthy. CDR3 amino acids: CASSVASTIRDTQYF. The CDR3 nucleotides are TGTGCCAGCAGCGTAGCCTCGACGATTCGGGATACGCAGTATTTT.